Presented here are 4 T cell receptor beta chains from one specimen sequenced in a study of blood T cell repertoires in COVID-19. Assay: immunoSEQ multiplex PCR; the TCRdb copy retains only in-frame clones and omits some. This table has a few hundred thousand clones, almost 90% appearing once. Specimen: PBMCs or T cells enriched from blood (not recorded which). These receptors originate from a woman between 50 and 59 years old with acute COVID-19.

The genes are TRBV5-1 and TRBJ2-1; 7 bases are a match to TRBD1. The CDR3 spans 13 residues. The junction had 6 bases not matched to a gene; V was cut back by 4 bases and J by 8 bases. Germline lookup yields CDR1 SGHRS and CDR2 YFSETQ. The CDR3 DNA is TGCGCCAGCAGCCCACAGGGGATCCATGAGCAGTTCTTC. Its protein is CASSPQGIHEQFF.

This clone was seen just once. CDR3 bases: TGTGCCAGCAGTGATCAGGGTATCCCTTCGGAGACCCAGTACTTC. Its protein product is CASSDQGIPSETQYF. The chain combines TRBV2 with TRBJ2-5, with a weak D call TRBD1 (5 bases). Trimming took off 3 bases at V and 5 bases at J, with 16 bases between the two ends. Germline V gives CDR1 SNHLY, CDR2 FYNNEI. CDR3 length equals 15 residues.

V is TRBV3-1 (or the pseudogene TRBV3-2) and J is TRBJ2-1, with 7 bases aligning to TRBD1. The ends lost 4 bases at V and 4 bases at J; junction bases unmatched: 10. The CDR3 length is 16 residues. Germline V gives CDR1 LGHDT, CDR2 YNNKEL (reference sequence). CDR3 nucleotides: TGTGCCAGCAGCCTCACCTCAACAGGGGTATACAATGAGCAGTTCTTC. Its protein is CASSLTSTGVYNEQFF.

This clone was counted once. The chain couples TRBV5-4 to TRBJ2-5, with a tentative D call TRBD1 (5 bases). This CDR3 is 15 amino acids long. Trimming pared 4 bases from V and 0 bases from J, leaving 13 bases between. Germline lookup yields CDR1 SGHNT and CDR2 YYREEE (reference sequence). The CDR3 spells CASSPTPGNQETQYF. The CDR3 DNA reads as TGTGCCAGCAGCCCCACCCCAGGGAACCAAGAGACCCAGTACTTC.